This T cell receptor beta chain was found in a study of regulatory T cells in long-lasting Graves disease. Whole-study results and caveats: Persistent Graves' patients had lower TCR diversity than newly diagnosed ones. Among persistent patients, a larger number of public clonotypes were shared (2,741) than among newly diagnosed patients (about 1,000).

This clonotype was picked up a small number of times. Antigen: not known. Time point noted: persistent/refractory GD, antithyroid drugs over 5 years with positive TRAb. The TCR library was made from RNA extracted from PBMCs. By American Thyroid Association guidelines, Graves' disease was diagnosed in the cohort. CDR1 and CDR2 from the germline V gene are MNHNS and SASEGT. V was shortened by 8 bases and J by 4 bases, with 17 bases between the two germline ends. CDR3 length: 14 amino acids. Building the TCR beta libraries relied on iRepertoire HTBI primers, and CDR3 regions underwent Arm-PCR. TCRdb reprocessed the multiplex PCR reads with MiXCR, giving one entry per CDR3 protein. The data show 450,000 or so distinct CDR3 sequences, approximately 23% seen once.

The sample here was peripheral blood mononuclear cells (PBMCs), taken when the disease was refractory, from a patient treated with antithyroid drugs. This sequence joins TRBV6-1 and TRBJ1-1, with TRBD1 as a possible D gene (5 bases). This receptor was identified in a female donor with Graves disease. In DNA form, the CDR3 reads TGTGCCAGCGCAAAGAACAGGCGCGGCACTGAAGCTTTCTTT. Its protein product is CASAKNRRGTEAFF.